A single sample gave rise to the 31 T cell receptor beta chains below, sequenced in a study of blood T cell repertoires in COVID-19 (dated by TCRdb to the early 2020s). The method was the immunoSEQ multiplex PCR assay. TCRdb carries this immuneACCESS record with in-frame sequences only. Its versions omit some clonotypes, under half of them owing to an unresolved V gene in the studies checked, with the rest unexplained. For this sample the table gives around 200,000 clones, of which about 84% were detected only once. The top ten clonotypes cover around 6.8% of the sample. The sample comprised peripheral blood. The receptors originated from a human donor in a cohort sampled during active COVID-19.

The rearrangement links TRBV5-1 to TRBJ2-7; TRBD2 agrees at 12 bases. The CDR3 sequence is 15 residues long. J was trimmed by 2 bases and V by 3 bases; bases with no gene match: 3. Germline-derived CDR1 and CDR2 are SGHRS and YFSETQ. The CDR3 region has the DNA TGCGCCAGCAGCTCGGGACTAGCGGGTCCCTACGAGCAGTACTTC. Amino acids: CASSSGLAGPYEQYF.

The chain combines TRBV13 with TRBJ1-1; 8 nucleotides align to TRBD1. The CDR3 runs 16 residues. V lost 2 bases, J lost 6 bases, and 11 bases stayed unmatched. CDR1 PRHDT and CDR2 FYEKMQ come from the germline V gene (reference sequence). The CDR3: CASSLPTGTGWAEAFF. The CDR3 DNA reads TGTGCCAGCAGCTTACCCACCGGGACAGGTTGGGCTGAAGCTTTCTTT.

This clone has only a few counts. For the CDR3, the DNA is TGTGCCACCAGCGTGCAGACAGGGGTTTTAAACGAGCAGTACTTC. This encodes CATSVQTGVLNEQYF. The chain joins TRBV15 to TRBJ2-7; TRBD1 matches at 8 bases. This CDR3 spans 15 amino acids. Germline V gene data show CDR1 as LNHNV and CDR2 as YYDKDF (reference sequence). J was trimmed by 5 bases and V by 5 bases; bases with no gene match: 11.

The J gene is TRBJ2-7, the V gene TRBV7-8, with D perhaps TRBD1 (6 bases). In germline, CDR1 is SGHVS, CDR2 FQNEAQ. The V gene lost 2 bases and the J gene lost 1 base, with 9 bases spanning the gap. This CDR3 contains 14 residues. The CDR3, as DNA: TGTGCCAGCAGCTTAACAGGGAGTTCCTACGAGCAGTACTTC. Translation: CASSLTGSSYEQYF. The whole variable domain, filled in from reference TRBV7-8 and TRBJ2-7, reads GAGVSQSPRYKVAKRGQDVALRCDPISGHVSLFWYQQALGQGPEFLTYFQNEAQLDKSGLPSDRFFAERPEGSVSTLKIQRTQQEDSAVYLCASSLTGSSYEQYFGPGTRLTVT.

The V and J genes are TRBV5-4 and TRBJ2-2, with 7 bases fitting TRBD1. The germline V gene has CDR1 SGHNT and CDR2 YYREEE (reference sequence). Losses at the gene ends were 3 bases for V and 5 bases for J; bases not matched to a gene: 19. The CDR3 is made up of 19 amino acids. The CDR3 sequence is CASSYRPGQNSGGTGELFF. CDR3 in DNA: TGTGCCAGCAGCTATCGTCCGGGACAGAATTCCGGTGGGACCGGGGAGCTGTTTTTT.

The gene calls are TRBV2 and TRBJ1-3, with 11 nucleotides matching TRBD1. The CDR3 has 14 amino acids. The V and J ends lost 7 bases and 7 bases, in that order; junction bases with no gene match: 6. Germline V lookup: CDR1 SNHLY, CDR2 FYNNEI. The CDR3 coding sequence is TGTGCCAGCAAACGGACAGGGGGCTCGAACACCATATATTTT. Protein sequence: CASKRTGGSNTIYF.

The chain couples TRBV7-7 to TRBJ2-5, with 9 positions matching TRBD1. CDR3 size: 14 residues. The trim removed 1 base at V and 5 bases at J, leaving 2 bases unmatched. The V gene's germline CDR1 is SSHAT and CDR2 FNYEAQ (reference sequence). The CDR3 loop is CASSLDRGLETQYF. The CDR3 DNA is TGTGCCAGCAGCTTAGACAGGGGGCTTGAGACCCAGTACTTC.

This rearrangement joins TRBV7-9 to TRBJ1-5, with 8 bases identical to TRBD1. J was trimmed by 5 bases and V by 1 base; bases with no gene match: 7. CDR1 SEHNR and CDR2 FQNEAQ come from the germline V gene (reference sequence). The CDR3 consists of 16 residues. As DNA, the CDR3 is TGTGCCAGCAGCTTAGGGGGACAGGACCACCATCAGCCCCAGCATTTT. This encodes CASSLGGQDHHQPQHF. The full variable domain, completed using reference TRBV7-9 and TRBJ1-5, is DTGVSQNPRHKITKRGQNVTFRCDPISEHNRLYWYRQTLGQGPEFLTYFQNEAQLEKSRLLSDRFSAERPKGSFSTLEIQRTEQGDSAMYLCASSLGGQDHHQPQHFGDGTRLSIL.

The chain joins TRBV10-1 to TRBJ2-7; TRBD2 is a possible D gene (6 bases). The CDR3 runs to 13 residues. Germline assignment: CDR1 WNHNN and CDR2 SYGVQD (reference sequence). The V and J ends lost 1 base and 3 bases respectively, with 7 bases between them. Here the CDR3 reads CASSEWRDYEQYF. The CDR3 nucleotides read TGCGCCAGCAGTGAGTGGCGGGACTACGAGCAGTACTTC.

The chain has TRBV13 and TRBJ1-2; D not certain. Deletions cut 6 bases from V and 1 base from J, with 6 bases between. This CDR3 comprises 12 residues. CDR1 PRHDT and CDR2 FYEKMQ come from the germline V gene (reference sequence). The DNA of the CDR3 is TGTGCCAGCAGGGGCAGTAACTATGGCTACACCTTC. Residues: CASRGSNYGYTF.

The chain has TRBV27 and TRBJ1-1; 11 positions agree with TRBD1. CDR1 and CDR2 (germline): MNHEY, SMNVEV (reference sequence). This CDR3 region has 15 residues. Losses at the gene ends were 5 bases for V and 11 bases for J; bases not matched to a gene: 13. CDR3 sequence (DNA): TGTGCCAGCAGTGCCTCTCTAGGGACAGGGGGTTATGCTTTCTTT. Translating it yields CASSASLGTGGYAFF.

V and J are TRBV19 and TRBJ1-2; 10 positions agree with TRBD1. The germline gives CDR1 LNHDA, CDR2 SQIVND (reference sequence). The CDR3 has 14 amino acids. The J segment lost 3 bases and the V segment lost 7 bases, leaving 5 bases of the junction unmatched. CDR3 bases: TGTGCCAGTATCGGGACAGGGGAAGACTATGGCTACACCTTC. Its protein product is CASIGTGEDYGYTF.

The chain uses TRBV3-1 (or the pseudogene TRBV3-2) and TRBJ1-4; the D gene is possibly TRBD1 (6 bases). V was clipped by 3 bases and J by 10 bases, with 18 bases between them. The CDR3 sequence is 15 residues long. CDR1 and CDR2 (germline): LGHDT, YNNKEL (reference sequence). The chain's CDR3 is CASSQSGGRRAKLFF. DNA for the CDR3: TGTGCCAGCAGCCAGTCCGGGGGGCGCCGCGCAAAACTGTTTTTT.

This chain connects TRBV2 to TRBJ2-2; 8 bases are shared with TRBD1. CDR1 and CDR2 (germline): SNHLY, FYNNEI. There are 18 residues in the CDR3. The J segment lost 1 base and the V segment lost 4 bases, leaving 11 bases of the junction unmatched. This chain's CDR3 is CASSGRTDRAWNTGELFF. The CDR3 bases are TGTGCCAGCAGTGGACGGACGGACAGGGCGTGGAACACCGGGGAGCTGTTTTTT.

The chain joins TRBV6-5 to TRBJ2-1; 12 positions agree with TRBD1. The germline V gene has CDR1 MNHEY and CDR2 SVGAGI. V was clipped by 6 bases and J by 5 bases; unmatched bases: 5. The CDR3 has 15 amino acids. The CDR3 bases are TGTGCCAGCAGCGGGGACAGGGGGCGCGACAATGAGCAGTTCTTC. It encodes CASSGDRGRDNEQFF.

The chain combines TRBV19 with TRBJ2-7, with a weak D call TRBD1 (6 bases). V lost 5 bases to trimming and J lost 7 bases, with 15 bases between them. Looked up from germline, CDR1 is LNHDA and CDR2 is SQIVND (reference sequence). This CDR3 is 13 amino acids long. The chain's CDR3 is CASSLGHLLEQYF. For the CDR3, the DNA is TGTGCCAGTAGTTTGGGACACCTTTTAGAGCAGTACTTC.

This clone was picked up a small number of times. The rearrangement joins TRBV10-2 to TRBJ2-2; possibly TRBD2 for D (5 bases). Germline lookup yields CDR1 WSHSY and CDR2 SAAADI. Between the trimmed V and J ends, which lost 8 bases and 4 bases, there was a span of 14 bases. The CDR3 runs to 14 residues. CDR3 loop: CASREDFLTGELFF. In DNA form, the CDR3 reads TGCGCCAGCCGAGAGGACTTCCTCACCGGGGAGCTGTTTTTT.

The chain combines TRBV18 with TRBJ2-1, with TRBD1 identical over 7 bases. The V gene end was trimmed by 4 bases and the J gene end by 0 bases; junction bases not matched to a gene: 3. The CDR3 loop spans 15 amino acids. The germline V gene has CDR1 KGHSH and CDR2 LQKENI. For the CDR3, the DNA is TGTGCCAGCTCACATGGACAGGCCTCCTACAATGAGCAGTTCTTC. Translating it yields CASSHGQASYNEQFF.

The DNA for the CDR3 is TGCGCCAGCAGCTTGTTTCCCGCCCACGGACAGGTTGGGTGGGGAGAAGCTTTCTTT. Translation gives CASSLFPAHGQVGWGEAFF. The genes are TRBV5-1 and TRBJ1-1, with 7 bases lining up with TRBD1. The CDR3 sequence is 19 residues long. V lost 1 base, J lost 8 bases, and 23 bases stayed unmatched. Per the germline V gene, CDR1 is SGHRS and CDR2 is YFSETQ.

This clone appeared a single time. The chain employs TRBV5-1 and TRBJ2-2, with TRBD1 matching 12 bases. Germline V gene lookup returns CDR1 SGHRS and CDR2 YFSETQ. The CDR3 is made up of 17 amino acids. The V segment lost 0 bases and the J segment 6 bases; nucleotides outside the gene matches: 6. CDR3 DNA: TGCGCCAGCAGCTTGGGGACCGGGACAGGGGGCCCCGGGGAGCTGTTTTTT. Amino acids: CASSLGTGTGGPGELFF.

The chain joins TRBV12-3 or TRBV12-4 to TRBJ2-1, with a tentative D call TRBD2 (5 bases). V lost 4 bases and J 4 bases, leaving 8 bases between the germline ends. CDR3 length equals 13 residues. This CDR3 is CASSYGMYNEQFF. The CDR3 DNA follows: TGTGCCAGCAGTTACGGGATGTACAATGAGCAGTTCTTC.

The gene calls are TRBV19 and TRBJ1-4; 7 bases line up with TRBD1. The germline gives CDR1 LNHDA, CDR2 SQIVND (reference sequence). CDR3 size: 13 residues. Trimming removed 7 bases from V and 6 bases from J; junction bases left unmatched: 5. CDR3 sequence (DNA): TGTGCCAGTAATAGGGGGCGTGATGAAAAACTGTTTTTT. The encoded protein is CASNRGRDEKLFF.

V gene TRBV5-1 combines with J gene TRBJ2-5, with TRBD1 identical over 10 bases. J was trimmed by 3 bases and V by 4 bases; bases with no gene match: 6. This CDR3 has 15 amino acids. Germline V gives CDR1 SGHRS, CDR2 YFSETQ. The CDR3 region has the DNA TGCGCCAGCAGCACTTCCGGGACAGGGGAAGAGACCCAGTACTTC. Its translation is CASSTSGTGEETQYF.

The chain combines TRBV19 with TRBJ2-1; 7 positions match TRBD2. Germline CDR1 reads LNHDA; CDR2 reads SQIVND (reference sequence). With 7 bases clipped from V and 10 bases from J, the junction kept 10 bases outside the gene matches. The CDR3 sequence is 13 residues long. CDR3 coding DNA: TGTGCCAGTACCGGCGGGGGTCAACCCGAGCAGTTCTTC. It is translated as CASTGGGQPEQFF.

This clone has just one count. The chain carries TRBV11-2 and TRBJ2-1, with 7 nucleotides matching TRBD2. This CDR3 has 15 residues. Germline V CDR1 and CDR2: SGHAT, FQNNGV. V was pared by 3 bases and J by 6 bases, with 8 bases of the junction left unmatched. The CDR3: CASSFIAGDGNEQFF. The CDR3 nucleotides read TGTGCCAGCAGCTTCATTGCGGGGGACGGCAATGAGCAGTTCTTC.

The V call is TRBV20-1, the J call TRBJ2-3; D is ambiguous. This CDR3 contains 11 residues. Trimming removed 3 bases at V and 6 bases at J, with 7 bases between. The germline V gene has CDR1 DFQATT and CDR2 SNEGSKA (reference sequence). The CDR3, as DNA: TGCAGTGCTAGGTCCGGGGATACGCAGTATTTT. Translation gives CSARSGDTQYF.

This sequence joins TRBV5-1 and TRBJ2-5; 14 nucleotides line up with TRBD2. The V gene end was trimmed by 4 bases and the J gene end by 3 bases; junction bases not matched to a gene: 5. CDR1 and CDR2 from the germline V gene are SGHRS and YFSETQ. The CDR3 sequence is 16 residues long. CDR3 coding DNA: TGCGCCAGCAGCCCCAGACTAGCGGGGGGGGAAGAGACCCAGTACTTC. Its protein product is CASSPRLAGGEETQYF. Full variable domain (outside the CDR3, taken from reference TRBV5-1 and TRBJ2-5): KAGVTQTPRYLIKTRGQQVTLSCSPISGHRSVSWYQQTPGQGLQFLFEYFSETQRNKGNFPGRFSGRQFSNSRSEMNVSTLELGDSALYLCASSPRLAGGEETQYFGPGTRLLVL.

Details on this clone: Other DNA sequences in this sample translate to the same CDR3. The chain carries TRBV5-1 and TRBJ1-1, with 7 positions matching TRBD1. Germline assignment: CDR1 SGHRS and CDR2 YFSETQ. The CDR3 totals 14 residues. V lost 4 bases and J lost 1; bases outside the gene matches: 4. DNA for the CDR3: TGCGCCAGCAGCCCTGGGACAGCGAACACTGAAGCTTTCTTT. It is translated as CASSPGTANTEAFF.

This clone was counted a few times. The chain recombines TRBV7-7 with TRBJ2-7; weak D call: TRBD2 (5 bases). This CDR3 region has 13 residues. Per germline, CDR1 SSHAT and CDR2 FNYEAQ (reference sequence). V lost 5 bases and J 3 bases, leaving 11 bases between the germline ends. In nucleotides, the CDR3 is TGTGCCAGCAGCCGAGGGCCTATCTACGAGCAGTACTTC. Its protein product is CASSRGPIYEQYF.

This clone was counted between two and nine times. The gene calls are TRBV13 and TRBJ2-7, with a weak D call TRBD2 (5 bases). With 0 bases removed from V and 6 bases from J, the gap between germline ends came to 9 bases. Per the germline V gene, CDR1 is PRHDT and CDR2 is FYEKMQ (reference sequence). CDR3 length: 13 residues. CDR3 in amino acids: CASSLGRGIEQYF. As DNA, the CDR3 is TGTGCCAGCAGCTTAGGAAGAGGGATCGAGCAGTACTTC.

The V and J genes are TRBV11-2 and TRBJ1-6; TRBD1 is a possible D gene (5 bases). Trimming left V 1 base short and J 8 bases short, with 15 bases between. This CDR3 comprises 16 residues. In germline, CDR1 is SGHAT, CDR2 FQNNGV. CDR3 protein: CASSLGVGGFHSPLHF. Written as DNA, the CDR3 is TGTGCCAGCAGCTTAGGGGTTGGGGGGTTTCATTCACCCCTCCACTTT.